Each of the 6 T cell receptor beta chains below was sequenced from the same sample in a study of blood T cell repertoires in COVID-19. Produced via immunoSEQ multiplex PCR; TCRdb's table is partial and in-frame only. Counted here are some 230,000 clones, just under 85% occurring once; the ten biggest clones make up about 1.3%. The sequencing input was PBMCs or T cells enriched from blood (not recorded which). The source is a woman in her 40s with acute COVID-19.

CDR3 nucleotides: TGTGCCAGCAGCTTAGCGAAAACAGCAAACACTGAAGCTTTCTTT. Translating gives CASSLAKTANTEAFF. The chain uses TRBV7-2 and TRBJ1-1; D remains ambiguous. Germline-derived CDR1 and CDR2 are SGHTA and FQGNSA. The CDR3 is 15 amino acids. V lost 0 bases and J 2 bases, leaving 10 bases between the germline ends.

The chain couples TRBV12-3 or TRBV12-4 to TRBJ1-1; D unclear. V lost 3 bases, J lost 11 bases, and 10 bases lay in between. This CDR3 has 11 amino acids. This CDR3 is CASSFGSKAFF. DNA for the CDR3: TGTGCCAGCAGTTTCGGTTCGAAGGCTTTCTTT.

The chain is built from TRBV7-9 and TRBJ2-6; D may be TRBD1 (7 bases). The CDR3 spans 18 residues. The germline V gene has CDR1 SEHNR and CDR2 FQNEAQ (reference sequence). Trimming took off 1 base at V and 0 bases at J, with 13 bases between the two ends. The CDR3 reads CASSLVGQGGSGANVLTF. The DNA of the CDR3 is TGTGCCAGCAGCTTAGTAGGGCAGGGGGGCTCTGGGGCCAACGTCCTGACTTTC.

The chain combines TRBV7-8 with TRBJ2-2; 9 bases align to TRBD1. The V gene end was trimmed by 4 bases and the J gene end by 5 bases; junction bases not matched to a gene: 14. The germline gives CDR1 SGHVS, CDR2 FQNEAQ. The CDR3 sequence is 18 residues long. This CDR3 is CASSYYPKTGGGTGELFF. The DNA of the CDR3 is TGTGCCAGCAGCTACTACCCTAAGACAGGGGGAGGGACCGGGGAGCTGTTTTTT.

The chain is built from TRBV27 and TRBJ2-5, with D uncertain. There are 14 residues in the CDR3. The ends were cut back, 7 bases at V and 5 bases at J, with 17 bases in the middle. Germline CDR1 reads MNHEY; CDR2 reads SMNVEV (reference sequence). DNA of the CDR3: TGTGCCAGCAAAACGACTGCGACTTTGGAGACCCAGTACTTC. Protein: CASKTTATLETQYF.

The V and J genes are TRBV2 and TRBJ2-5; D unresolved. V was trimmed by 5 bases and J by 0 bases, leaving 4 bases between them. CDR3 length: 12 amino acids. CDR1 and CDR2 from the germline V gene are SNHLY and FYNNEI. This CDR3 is CASSLYQETQYF. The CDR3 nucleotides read TGTGCCAGCAGTCTGTACCAAGAGACCCAGTACTTC.